This passage covers 20 T cell receptor beta chains from one sample sequenced in a study of shared clonotypes between healthy human individuals. Using immunoSEQ multiplex PCR, the repertoire was profiled, and TCRdb retains in-frame clones only, with some absent. The sample consists of roughly 2.5 million clones, over 85% of them appearing once. Sequencing input: naive CD4+ T cells sorted from blood. Regarding subset: CD45RA+ positively selected. The source of these receptors is a young man in good health.

The V and J genes are TRBV13 and TRBJ2-1; 8 positions match TRBD1. V trimming: 6 bases; J trimming: 6 bases; junction bases outside the gene matches: 13. The CDR3 is 16 amino acids. In germline, CDR1 is PRHDT, CDR2 FYEKMQ (reference sequence). Here the CDR3 reads CASRVAGTGNSNEQFF. CDR3 bases: TGTGCCAGCAGGGTCGCCGGGACAGGTAATTCCAATGAGCAGTTCTTC.

On this clone: This sample also contains other DNA sequences that code for the same CDR3. The J gene is TRBJ1-1, the V gene TRBV11-2; D is uncertain. CDR3 size: 13 residues. Germline V CDR1 and CDR2: SGHAT, FQNNGV. Trimming removed 1 base at V and 0 bases at J, with 3 bases between. This CDR3 reads CASSLALNTEAFF. The CDR3 DNA reads TGTGCCAGCAGCTTAGCATTGAACACTGAAGCTTTCTTT.

The V and J genes are TRBV10-3 and TRBJ2-7, with D perhaps TRBD2 (6 bases). The ends were cut back, 3 bases at V and 3 bases at J, with 12 bases in the middle. The CDR3 is 14 amino acids. Germline V CDR1 and CDR2: ENHRY, SYGVKD. CDR3 DNA sequence: TGTGCCATCAGTGACGGAGGGTGGGGCTACGAGCAGTACTTC. It encodes CAISDGGWGYEQYF.

In regard to this clone: Within the sample, other DNA sequences also encode this same CDR3. V usage is TRBV5-6 and J usage is TRBJ2-7; D is uncertain. The germline CDR1 and CDR2 sequences are SGHDT and YYEEEE. CDR3 length equals 13 residues. Trimming left V 1 base short and J 0 bases short, with 5 bases between. The CDR3: CASSLPSSYEQYF. For the CDR3, the DNA is TGTGCCAGCAGCTTGCCCAGCTCCTACGAGCAGTACTTC.

As regards this clone: Other DNA sequences in this sample translate to the same CDR3. V gene TRBV6-5 combines with J gene TRBJ2-7, with 9 nucleotides matching TRBD2. Per the germline V gene, CDR1 is MNHEY and CDR2 is SVGAGI. This CDR3 has 16 residues. J was trimmed by 1 base and V by 0 bases; bases with no gene match: 4. As DNA, the CDR3 is TGTGCCAGCAGTTACTCGGGCCTAGCGGGATCCTACGAGCAGTACTTC. It specifies CASSYSGLAGSYEQYF.

The rearrangement links TRBV7-9 to TRBJ1-5; D not resolved. Per germline, CDR1 SEHNR and CDR2 FQNEAQ (reference sequence). V dropped 4 bases and J dropped 6 bases, with 13 bases sitting between them. The CDR3 runs 14 residues. The CDR3 nucleotides are TGTGCCAGCAGCTCCCGCGGGATAGGTCAGCCCCAGCATTTT. As protein: CASSSRGIGQPQHF.

This chain connects TRBV7-8 to TRBJ1-4; D not certain. The germline V and J ends were trimmed by 5 bases and 0 bases, with 7 bases remaining between them. This CDR3 has 14 amino acids. In germline, CDR1 is SGHVS, CDR2 FQNEAQ. CDR3 in amino acids: CASSQKATNEKLFF. The DNA of the CDR3 is TGTGCCAGCAGCCAGAAAGCAACTAATGAAAAACTGTTTTTT.

The chain links TRBV19 to TRBJ1-5; 7 positions match TRBD1. Germline CDR1 and CDR2: LNHDA and SQIVND (reference sequence). The CDR3 is 13 residues long. The trim removed 9 bases at V and 6 bases at J, leaving 8 bases unmatched. CDR3 residues: CASLGSGGQPQHF. Here the CDR3 DNA reads TGTGCCAGCCTCGGGTCAGGGGGTCAGCCCCAGCATTTT.

The gene calls are TRBV6-5 and TRBJ2-2; 7 nucleotides agree with TRBD2. Germline V lookup: CDR1 MNHEY, CDR2 SVGAGI. The CDR3 has 15 residues. V lost 4 bases to trimming and J lost 1 base; unmatched junction nucleotides: 3. CDR3 amino acids: CASSWASGNTGELFF. CDR3 DNA: TGTGCCAGCAGTTGGGCTAGCGGGAACACCGGGGAGCTGTTTTTT.

In this sample, this clone turned up once. The V call is TRBV5-6, the J call TRBJ2-3, with 8 bases matching TRBD2. The CDR3 sequence is 16 residues long. J gave up 1 base and V 4 bases, and 8 bases lay outside the gene matches. Germline CDR1 reads SGHDT; CDR2 reads YYEEEE. The CDR3 reads CASSTVTSGGTDTQYF. CDR3 nucleotide sequence: TGTGCCAGCAGCACCGTTACTAGCGGAGGCACAGATACGCAGTATTTT.

The chain employs TRBV30 and TRBJ1-3, with 7 bases identical to TRBD1. J lost 4 bases, V lost 4 bases, and 1 base had no gene match. Looked up from germline, CDR1 is GTSNPN and CDR2 is SVGIG (reference sequence). The CDR3 runs 12 residues. The CDR3 loop is CAWTRGGNTIYF. The CDR3 coding sequence is TGTGCCTGGACCAGGGGGGGAAACACCATATATTTT.

This clone was observed a single time. The sample has other DNA sequences that encode this CDR3 too. This chain links TRBV19 with TRBJ2-3, with D tentatively TRBD1 or TRBD2 (6 bases each). CDR1 is LNHDA and CDR2 is SQIVND in the germline V gene (reference sequence). This CDR3 region has 14 residues. V lost 3 bases and J lost 3, with 10 bases in between. The CDR3 DNA reads as TGTGCCAGTAGTATGGGGGGCCTTACAGATACGCAGTATTTT. It encodes CASSMGGLTDTQYF.

In this sample, this clone turned up once. The V gene is TRBV6-6, the J gene TRBJ2-7; tentatively, D is TRBD2 (6 bases). The CDR3 covers 14 residues. The germline V gene has CDR1 MNHNY and CDR2 SVGAGI (reference sequence). V was trimmed by 5 bases and J by 2 bases, leaving 13 bases between them. CDR3 residues: CASSNRDWPYEQYF. Here the CDR3 DNA reads TGTGCCAGCAGTAACCGGGACTGGCCCTACGAGCAGTACTTC.

The chain is built from TRBV20-1 and TRBJ2-7, with D unclear. From germline, CDR1 is DFQATT and CDR2 SNEGSKA (reference sequence). Between the trimmed V and J ends, which lost 1 base and 9 bases, there was a span of 10 bases. The CDR3 covers 11 residues. CDR3 DNA: TGCAGTGCTAGAGTCCCGAGCTGGCAGTACTTC. Translating gives CSARVPSWQYF.

V usage is TRBV5-6 and J usage is TRBJ1-4, with D perhaps matching TRBD1 (5 bases). CDR1 and CDR2 (germline): SGHDT, YYEEEE. The CDR3 sequence is 14 residues long. Trimming took 7 bases from V and 7 from J, leaving 17 bases between them. The CDR3 DNA reads TGTGCCAGCGAGGGACGGAGGTTCTCTGAAAAACTGTTTTTT. It specifies CASEGRRFSEKLFF.

The CDR3 bases are TGTGCCAGTAGTATAAGGTCTTCGGCAGGGATTAACTATGGCTACACCTTC. Translated: CASSIRSSAGINYGYTF. The chain combines TRBV19 with TRBJ1-2; D might be TRBD1 (5 bases). CDR3 size: 17 residues. Trimming cost V 2 bases and J 1 base, with 17 bases left between them. Germline loops: CDR1 LNHDA, CDR2 SQIVND (reference sequence).

V is TRBV4-1 and J is TRBJ2-5; D is perhaps TRBD1 (6 bases). This CDR3 is 14 amino acids long. CDR1 is MGHRA and CDR2 is YSYEKL in the germline V gene. Trimming cost V 0 bases and J 5 bases, with 10 bases left between them. For the CDR3, the DNA is TGCGCCAGCAGCCAAGATCAGGGGCTGGAGACCCAGTACTTC. It codes for CASSQDQGLETQYF.

The V call is TRBV5-1, the J call TRBJ1-6; weak D call: TRBD1 (6 bases). This CDR3 spans 15 amino acids. V lost 1 base and J lost 8, with 13 bases in between. Germline CDR1 reads SGHRS; CDR2 reads YFSETQ. In DNA, the CDR3 is TGCGCCAGCAGCTTGACAGGGTCATCGGATTCACCCCTCCACTTT. Amino acids: CASSLTGSSDSPLHF. Filled out from reference TRBV5-1 and TRBJ1-6, the complete variable domain reads KAGVTQTPRYLIKTRGQQVTLSCSPISGHRSVSWYQQTPGQGLQFLFEYFSETQRNKGNFPGRFSGRQFSNSRSEMNVSTLELGDSALYLCASSLTGSSDSPLHFGNGTRLTVT.

The chain recombines TRBV9 with TRBJ1-1, with D perhaps matching TRBD1 (5 bases). There are 12 residues in the CDR3. The V gene lost 3 bases and the J gene lost 7 bases, with 10 bases spanning the gap. From germline, CDR1 is SGDLS and CDR2 YYNGEE. The CDR3 nucleotides are TGTGCCAGCAGCGGGGGGAGATTTGAAGCTTTCTTT. Translated: CASSGGRFEAFF.

The sample holds one count of this clone. The chain employs TRBV5-1 and TRBJ2-7; either TRBD1 or TRBD2 may fit D (5 bases each). Deletions cut 5 bases from V and 2 bases from J, with 8 bases between. The CDR3 has 12 amino acids. The germline V gene encodes CDR1 SGHRS and CDR2 YFSETQ. The CDR3: CASRGTPYEQYF. Here the CDR3 DNA reads TGCGCCAGCAGAGGGACCCCCTACGAGCAGTACTTC.